Listed here are 14 T cell receptor beta chains from one sample, sequenced in a study of shared clonotypes between healthy human individuals. Measured with immunoSEQ multiplex PCR; TCRdb has only the in-frame clones, and not every one. The table has hundreds of thousands of clones, roughly 98% seen once. Naive CD8 cells lacked CD45RO and underwent positive selection for CCR7, leaving out terminally differentiated effector memory CD45RA+ cells. The source material was naive CD8+ T cells sorted from blood. These TCRs come from a man younger than 45 in good health.

The chain joins TRBV9 to TRBJ2-2; the match to TRBD2 covers 7 bases. In germline, CDR1 is SGDLS, CDR2 YYNGEE. The CDR3 loop spans 16 amino acids. Losses at the gene ends were 2 bases for V and 6 bases for J; bases not matched to a gene: 10. CDR3 protein: CASSVSGTIIAGELFF. In DNA form, the CDR3 reads TGTGCCAGCAGCGTTTCCGGGACTATCATCGCCGGGGAGCTGTTTTTT.

The J gene is TRBJ2-7, the V gene TRBV28, with TRBD1 matching 10 bases. CDR1 MDHEN and CDR2 SYDVKM come from the germline V gene. The ends lost 6 bases at V and 4 bases at J; junction bases unmatched: 9. This CDR3 has 15 residues. The CDR3 loop is CASSLLGQGTYEQYF. The CDR3 coding sequence is TGTGCCAGCAGCCTCCTGGGACAGGGGACATACGAGCAGTACTTC.

This rearrangement joins TRBV7-9 to TRBJ2-7, with a possible D match to TRBD2 (5 bases). This CDR3 is built from 12 residues. Between the trimmed V and J ends, which lost 7 bases and 7 bases, there was a span of 14 bases. Germline CDR1 SEHNR, CDR2 FQNEAQ (reference sequence). The CDR3, as DNA: TGTGCCAGCACCTTCGGGGTTAGGGAGCAGTACTTC. As protein: CASTFGVREQYF.

The chain joins TRBV4-2 to TRBJ2-1; a possible D gene is TRBD2 (8 bases). V dropped 1 base and J dropped 5 bases, with 21 bases sitting between them. The CDR3 contains 18 residues. Germline V gene data show CDR1 as LGHNA and CDR2 as YNFKEQ. The chain's CDR3 is CASSQAGGIDGTDNEQFF. DNA for the CDR3: TGTGCCAGCAGCCAAGCGGGGGGGATAGACGGGACAGACAATGAGCAGTTCTTC.

The chain recombines TRBV11-2 with TRBJ2-7, with unresolved D. CDR1 is SGHAT and CDR2 is FQNNGV in the germline V gene. The CDR3 is made up of 14 amino acids. V was shortened by 0 bases and J by 6 bases, with 12 bases between the two germline ends. CDR3 sequence (DNA): TGTGCCAGCAGCTTAGAGGCAGGTTTTTCCGAGCAGTACTTC. This encodes CASSLEAGFSEQYF.

V and J are TRBV9 and TRBJ2-5; weak D call: TRBD1 (6 bases). The germline gives CDR1 SGDLS, CDR2 YYNGEE. This CDR3 has 14 amino acids. Trimming left V 3 bases short and J 3 bases short, with 12 bases between. CDR3 residues: CASSAVDRKETQYF. CDR3 DNA sequence: TGTGCCAGCAGCGCCGTAGACAGGAAAGAGACCCAGTACTTC.

The chain combines TRBV5-8 with TRBJ2-6, with D unresolved. The V gene's germline CDR1 is SGHTS and CDR2 YDEGEE. V was pared by 2 bases and J by 0 bases, with 6 bases between. The CDR3 is made up of 15 amino acids. The CDR3 DNA reads as TGTGCCAGCAGCTTTGGCGTCTCTGGGGCCAACGTCCTGACTTTC. Residues: CASSFGVSGANVLTF.

This clone appeared once. The chain is built from TRBV4-1 and TRBJ1-2; D possibly corresponds to TRBD1 (6 bases). Trimming took off 0 bases at V and 4 bases at J, with 12 bases between the two ends. The CDR3 is 15 amino acids. Germline V gives CDR1 MGHRA, CDR2 YSYEKL. The CDR3 coding sequence is TGCGCCAGCAGCCAAGATCCAGGGGCCAGCTATGGCTACACCTTC. It encodes CASSQDPGASYGYTF.

The V and J genes are TRBV2 and TRBJ2-2, with 7 bases that match TRBD1. The CDR3 loop spans 13 amino acids. J was trimmed by 8 bases and V by 6 bases; bases with no gene match: 6. Germline CDR1 is SNHLY and CDR2 is FYNNEI. CDR3 sequence: CASSLTGAGELFF. CDR3 bases: TGTGCCAGCAGCCTAACAGGGGCAGGGGAGCTGTTTTTT.

The rearrangement uses TRBV13 and TRBJ2-7; 9 positions agree with TRBD2. In germline, CDR1 is PRHDT, CDR2 FYEKMQ (reference sequence). The CDR3 is made up of 15 amino acids. V lost 5 bases and J lost 3; bases outside the gene matches: 8. The CDR3 spells CASSPRSSGSYEQYF. CDR3 DNA: TGTGCCAGCAGCCCTCGGAGTAGCGGGAGCTACGAGCAGTACTTC. Complete variable domain (other parts from reference TRBV13 and TRBJ2-7): AAGVIQSPRHLIKEKRETATLKCYPIPRHDTVYWYQQGPGQDPQFLISFYEKMQSDKGSIPDRFSAQQFSDYHSELNMSSLELGDSALYFCASSPRSSGSYEQYFGPGTRLTVT.

The rearrangement links TRBV13 to TRBJ2-2; a possible D gene is TRBD2 (5 bases). Germline V gene sequence: CDR1 PRHDT, CDR2 FYEKMQ (reference sequence). The CDR3 length is 16 residues. V lost 1 base and J 2 bases, leaving 11 bases between the germline ends. CDR3 DNA: TGTGCCAGCAGCTTAGTTTCTAGCTATAACACCGGGGAGCTGTTTTTT. As protein: CASSLVSSYNTGELFF.

This rearrangement joins TRBV13 to TRBJ2-5, with D possibly TRBD1 on 5 matching bases. V lost 6 bases to trimming and J lost 2 bases, with 10 bases between them. Germline CDR1 PRHDT, CDR2 FYEKMQ (reference sequence). CDR3 length equals 13 residues. The CDR3 DNA is TGTGCCAGCAGTACAGGCGTTCAAGAGACCCAGTACTTC. It is translated as CASSTGVQETQYF.

The CDR3 sequence is CASSLVSGEADEQFF. CDR3 coding DNA: TGTGCCAGCAGCTTAGTTTCGGGAGAAGCCGATGAGCAGTTCTTC. The V gene is TRBV7-9, the J gene TRBJ2-1, with D perhaps TRBD2 (6 bases). CDR1 and CDR2 (germline): SEHNR, FQNEAQ (reference sequence). V lost 1 base and J lost 8, with 15 bases in between. This CDR3 has 15 amino acids.

The V and J genes are TRBV7-3 and TRBJ2-5, with 7 bases lining up with TRBD2. The CDR3 spans 15 residues. V lost 1 base to trimming and J lost 5 bases; unmatched junction nucleotides: 7. CDR1 is SGHTA and CDR2 is FQGTGA in the germline V gene. The CDR3 coding sequence is TGTGCCAGCAGCTTAAATTCGGCAGCGGGGGAGACCCAGTACTTC. Protein product: CASSLNSAAGETQYF.